The clone carrying this TCR beta chain counts as medium-sized (0.01 to 0.1%) by frequency. Its cognate antigen is unknown. TRB was amplified by touch-down multiplex PCR, primer pools A and B combined. TCRdb re-called the multiplex PCR reads; every CDR3 protein appears as one record, without DNA. In all, the sample yields 5,000 to 7,500 distinct CDR3 sequences. The data were obtained in a study of T cell clusters in autoimmune cytopenias. Study overall: A median of about 54,000 TRB reads per sample yielded a median roughly 2,000 distinct clonotypes.

TRB amplification used 250 ng of peripheral blood genomic DNA. Overall study results and limits: Primary autoimmune cytopenia patients seemingly lacked the physiological T cell clusters found in healthy donors. Comparing secondary cytopenia with chronic lymphocytic leukemia showed no cluster-lack signature, apparently masked by lymphoma repertoire. TRB repertoire shifts in secondary cytopenia and chronic lymphocytic leukemia mostly reflected lymphoma, not autoimmunity.

The sequencing sample was made of peripheral blood. The receptor's source is a human donor with an autoimmune cytopenia or autoimmune hepatitis (not recorded which).

The CDR3 sequence: CASVRRRAGGLEETQYF. The chain recombines TRBV27 with TRBJ2-5; the TCRdb D gene call, TRBD1, has no DNA to confirm it. Germline V lookup: CDR1 MNHEY, CDR2 SMNVEV (reference sequence). The CDR3 length is 17 residues.